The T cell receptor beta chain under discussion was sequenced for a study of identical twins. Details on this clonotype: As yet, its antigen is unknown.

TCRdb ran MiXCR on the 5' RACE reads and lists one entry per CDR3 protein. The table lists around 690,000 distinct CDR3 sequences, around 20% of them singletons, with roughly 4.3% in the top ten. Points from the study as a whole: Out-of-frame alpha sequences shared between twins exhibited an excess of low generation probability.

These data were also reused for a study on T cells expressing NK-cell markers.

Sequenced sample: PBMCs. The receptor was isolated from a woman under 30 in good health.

DNA for the CDR3: TGCGCCAGCAGCTCCTGGGGGATTGACGAGGAGCTGTTTTTT. This gives the protein CASSSWGIDEELFF. This chain joins TRBV5-1 and TRBJ2-2, with D possibly called TRBD1 or TRBD2 (5 bases each). Germline V gene data show CDR1 as SGHRS and CDR2 as YFSETQ. V was trimmed by 3 bases and J by 10 bases, leaving 16 bases between them. The CDR3 has 14 residues.